The entry below describes one T cell receptor beta chain. The antigen remains undetermined. Profiled with immunoSEQ multiplex PCR; TCRdb holds only in-frame clones, not every one. Seen here are 95,000 to 150,000 clones, around 87% observed once, and the top ten hold around 1.2%. These data belong to a study of T cell responses to AZD1222 COVID-19 vaccine. The V gene end was trimmed by 2 bases and the J gene end by 4 bases; junction bases not matched to a gene: 6. The CDR3 runs to 15 residues. Germline V gene lookup returns CDR1 KGHSH and CDR2 LQKENI. Study-wide results and caveats: In the spike-specific TCR repertoire, nearly half reportedly target unmutated variant regions.

This TCR was recovered from an adult in good health. The chain uses TRBV18 and TRBJ2-7; 9 bases match TRBD1. Material: peripheral blood, obtained on day 0 of AZD1222 vaccination. The CDR3 sequence: CASSPSGTGPYEQYF. Here the CDR3 DNA reads TGTGCCAGCTCACCATCCGGGACAGGGCCTTACGAGCAGTACTTC.